Listed below are T cell receptor beta chains from one sample, sequenced in a study of Graves' ophthalmopathy and Graves' hyperthyroidism. Via MiXCR, TCRdb re-called the multiplex PCR reads, giving one row per CDR3 protein. This sample has roughly 380,000 distinct CDR3 sequences, with approximately 15% found just once. The sequencing input was peripheral blood. Receptors were obtained from a woman aged 18-35 years with stable Graves' hyperthyroidism. CDR3s include the opening cysteine and the closing phenylalanine or tryptophan. Each record gives: clone size, V gene, J gene, D gene, CDR3 protein, CDR3 DNA. A D gene is named only where the DNA matches it firmly. The size of a clone is reported for some rows only, either as once, few or many, or as a class for expanded clones.

size: many
V: TRBV2
J: TRBJ1-1
D: .
CDR3: CASSEKGLPVQGVGNTEAFF
DNA: TGTGCCAGCAGTGAAAAGGGGTTGCCAGTACAGGGTGTGGGGAACACTGAAGCTTTCTTT

size: many
V: TRBV10-3
J: TRBJ2-5
D: TRBD2
CDR3: CAISESTLAGGWQETQYF
DNA: TGTGCCATCAGTGAGTCGACACTAGCGGGGGGATGGCAAGAGACCCAGTACTTC

size: .
V: TRBV20-1
J: TRBJ2-3
D: .
CDR3: CSAPRGVSHTQYF
DNA: TGCAGTGCTCCCCGGGGTGTTAGTCATACGCAGTATTTT

size: .
V: TRBV20-1
J: TRBJ2-7
D: .
CDR3: CSARGRLNYEQYF
DNA: TGCAGTGCTAGAGGTCGCTTAAACTACGAGCAGTACTTC

size: many
V: TRBV27
J: TRBJ1-1
D: .
CDR3: CASSLSTGAFF
DNA: TGTGCCAGCAGTTTATCTACAGGGGCTTTCTTT

size: .
V: TRBV7-8
J: TRBJ1-1
D: .
CDR3: CASSPWGGRVNTEAFF
DNA: TGTGCCAGCAGCCCGTGGGGGGGGCGAGTGAACACTGAAGCTTTCTTT

size: .
V: TRBV4-2
J: TRBJ2-2
D: TRBD2
CDR3: CASSQDFLAGGRVYTGELFF
DNA: TGTGCCAGCAGCCAAGATTTCCTCGCGGGGGGCCGCGTATACACCGGGGAGCTGTTTTTT

size: .
V: TRBV19
J: TRBJ1-1
D: .
CDR3: CASSIEQGWTEAFF
DNA: TGTGCCAGTAGTATAGAACAGGGTTGGACTGAAGCTTTCTTT

size: many
V: TRBV19
J: TRBJ2-7
D: .
CDR3: CATGLGYEQYF
DNA: TGTGCCACCGGTCTGGGCTACGAGCAGTACTTC

size: many
V: TRBV6-1
J: TRBJ1-1
D: .
CDR3: CASRVAGNTEAFF
DNA: TGTGCCAGCAGGGTGGCGGGGAACACTGAAGCTTTCTTT

size: many
V: TRBV6-4
J: TRBJ2-7
D: .
CDR3: CASSDSPGPIYEQYF
DNA: TGTGCCAGCAGTGACTCACCAGGCCCCATCTACGAGCAGTACTTC

size: many
V: TRBV5-1
J: TRBJ2-7
D: TRBD1
CDR3: CASSFYPGTVAYEQYF
DNA: TGCGCCAGCAGCTTTTACCCCGGGACAGTAGCCTACGAGCAGTACTTC

size: few
V: TRBV18
J: TRBJ1-1
D: .
CDR3: CASSPYGVKTEAFF
DNA: TGTGCCAGCTCACCATACGGGGTAAAGACTGAAGCTTTCTTT

size: .
V: TRBV18
J: TRBJ2-4
D: .
CDR3: CASSPEEAAKNIQYF
DNA: TGTGCCAGCTCACCGGAAGAGGCGGCCAAAAACATTCAGTACTTC

size: many
V: TRBV19
J: TRBJ1-1
D: TRBD1
CDR3: CASSIRTGADTEAFF
DNA: TGTGCCAGTAGTATAAGGACAGGGGCCGACACTGAAGCTTTCTTT

size: .
V: TRBV11-1
J: TRBJ1-2
D: .
CDR3: CASSLDGQIAVYGYTF
DNA: TGTGCCAGCAGCTTAGACGGCCAGATAGCCGTCTATGGCTACACCTTC

size: .
V: TRBV28
J: TRBJ2-7
D: TRBD2
CDR3: CASSPPPGLAGSSYEQYF
DNA: TGTGCCAGCAGTCCGCCGCCGGGACTAGCGGGGAGCTCCTACGAGCAGTACTTC

size: .
V: TRBV6-2/TRBV6-3
J: TRBJ2-2
D: .
CDR3: CASRRWWGNTGELFF
DNA: TGTGCCAGCAGGCGGTGGTGGGGCAACACCGGGGAGCTGTTTTTT

size: many
V: TRBV29-1
J: TRBJ1-2
D: TRBD1
CDR3: CSDYRGRAYGYTF
DNA: TGCAGCGATTACAGGGGGCGCGCCTATGGCTACACCTTC

size: many
V: TRBV2
J: TRBJ1-5
D: .
CDR3: CASSEEGSNQPQHF
DNA: TGTGCCAGCAGTGAAGAGGGAAGCAATCAGCCCCAGCATTTT

size: .
V: TRBV7-9
J: TRBJ2-2
D: TRBD2
CDR3: CASSPGTTWGGELFF
DNA: TGTGCCAGCAGCCCCGGGACTACTTGGGGCGGGGAGCTGTTTTTT

size: many
V: TRBV10-3
J: TRBJ1-2
D: .
CDR3: CAISGGHNYGYTF
DNA: TGTGCCATCAGTGGAGGACATAACTATGGCTACACCTTC

size: .
V: TRBV5-4
J: TRBJ1-1
D: .
CDR3: CASSLGQSPPAEAFF
DNA: TGTGCCAGCAGCTTGGGCCAATCCCCACCCGCTGAAGCTTTCTTT

size: many
V: TRBV9
J: TRBJ1-2
D: .
CDR3: CASSPRLQGGNYGYTF
DNA: TGTGCCAGCAGCCCTCGTCTCCAAGGAGGTAACTATGGCTACACCTTC

size: .
V: TRBV19
J: TRBJ2-2
D: TRBD1
CDR3: CASRRGDRDLTGELFF
DNA: TGTGCCAGTCGGAGGGGGGACAGGGACTTAACCGGGGAGCTGTTTTTT

size: many
V: TRBV20-1
J: TRBJ1-2
D: .
CDR3: CSAFARGERNYGYTF
DNA: TGCAGTGCTTTTGCTCGGGGGGAACGTAACTATGGCTACACCTTC

size: many
V: TRBV5-1
J: TRBJ2-5
D: TRBD2
CDR3: CASSSGLAGVQETQYF
DNA: TGCGCCAGCAGTAGCGGACTAGCGGGTGTCCAAGAGACCCAGTACTTC

size: many
V: TRBV7-8
J: TRBJ2-5
D: .
CDR3: CASSANLPETQYF
DNA: TGTGCCAGCAGCGCAAACCTCCCAGAGACCCAGTACTTC

size: many
V: TRBV7-8
J: TRBJ2-7
D: .
CDR3: CASSLGRGGSSYEQYF
DNA: TGTGCCAGCAGCTTGGGCAGGGGGGGAAGCTCCTACGAGCAGTACTTC

size: many
V: TRBV12-5
J: TRBJ2-2
D: .
CDR3: CASLSPNTGELFF
DNA: TGTGCTAGTCTTTCACCGAACACCGGGGAGCTGTTTTTT

size: many
V: TRBV11-1
J: TRBJ2-5
D: TRBD1
CDR3: CASSPRDRWETQYF
DNA: TGTGCCAGCAGCCCCCGGGACAGATGGGAGACCCAGTACTTC

size: many
V: TRBV5-1
J: TRBJ2-5
D: .
CDR3: CASSLGVGELQETQYF
DNA: TGCGCCAGCAGCTTGGGTGTCGGGGAACTCCAAGAGACCCAGTACTTC

size: many
V: TRBV9
J: TRBJ1-2
D: .
CDR3: CASSGDTLYGYTF
DNA: TGTGCCAGCAGCGGGGACACCCTCTATGGCTACACCTTC

size: many
V: TRBV7-8
J: TRBJ1-5
D: TRBD1
CDR3: CASSFPGTGEGTNQPQHF
DNA: TGTGCCAGCAGCTTCCCCGGGACAGGGGAAGGTACCAATCAGCCCCAGCATTTT

size: many
V: TRBV5-4
J: TRBJ1-1
D: .
CDR3: CASSLGFSGDTEAFF
DNA: TGTGCCAGCAGCTTGGGATTTTCAGGGGACACTGAAGCTTTCTTT

size: many
V: TRBV9
J: TRBJ2-2
D: .
CDR3: CATGPGPKTYGELFF
DNA: TGTGCCACAGGGCCGGGACCGAAGACGTACGGGGAGCTGTTTTTT

size: .
V: TRBV4-2
J: TRBJ2-7
D: TRBD1
CDR3: CASSQEGDRGEYRDAYEQYF
DNA: TGTGCCAGCAGCCAAGAGGGGGACAGGGGGGAGTATAGAGATGCGTACGAGCAGTACTTC

size: .
V: TRBV19
J: TRBJ2-7
D: TRBD1
CDR3: CASSGRQGNSYEQYF
DNA: TGTGCCAGTAGTGGCCGACAGGGAAACTCCTACGAGCAGTACTTC

size: many
V: TRBV11-2
J: TRBJ2-4
D: .
CDR3: CASSSQGGTLNIQYF
DNA: TGTGCCAGCAGCTCCCAGGGGGGTACCCTCAACATTCAGTACTTC

size: many
V: TRBV2
J: TRBJ2-7
D: TRBD1
CDR3: CASSDRGTIYEQYF
DNA: TGTGCCAGCAGTGACAGGGGGACGATCTACGAGCAGTACTTC

size: many
V: TRBV6-1
J: TRBJ2-2
D: TRBD1
CDR3: CASSRTGTGGKELFF
DNA: TGTGCCAGCAGCCGCACCGGGACAGGGGGAAAGGAGCTGTTTTTT

size: many
V: TRBV6-1
J: TRBJ2-5
D: TRBD1
CDR3: CASSPMVWTGETQYF
DNA: TGTGCCAGCAGTCCCATGGTGTGGACAGGAGAGACCCAGTACTTC

size: .
V: TRBV12-3/TRBV12-4
J: TRBJ1-1
D: .
CDR3: CASSSDPDIRAFF
DNA: TGTGCCAGCAGCTCAGACCCAGACATACGAGCTTTCTTT

size: many
V: TRBV7-6
J: TRBJ2-7
D: .
CDR3: CASSDAGDGPWNEQYF
DNA: TGTGCCAGCAGCGACGCAGGGGACGGGCCCTGGAACGAGCAGTACTTC

size: many
V: TRBV14
J: TRBJ2-2
D: .
CDR3: CASSQVAYGELFF
DNA: TGTGCCAGCAGCCAAGTTGCCTACGGGGAGCTGTTTTTT

size: many
V: TRBV6-5
J: TRBJ1-5
D: TRBD1
CDR3: CASSSTGEVHQPQHF
DNA: TGTGCCAGCAGTTCGACAGGGGAAGTACATCAGCCCCAGCATTTT